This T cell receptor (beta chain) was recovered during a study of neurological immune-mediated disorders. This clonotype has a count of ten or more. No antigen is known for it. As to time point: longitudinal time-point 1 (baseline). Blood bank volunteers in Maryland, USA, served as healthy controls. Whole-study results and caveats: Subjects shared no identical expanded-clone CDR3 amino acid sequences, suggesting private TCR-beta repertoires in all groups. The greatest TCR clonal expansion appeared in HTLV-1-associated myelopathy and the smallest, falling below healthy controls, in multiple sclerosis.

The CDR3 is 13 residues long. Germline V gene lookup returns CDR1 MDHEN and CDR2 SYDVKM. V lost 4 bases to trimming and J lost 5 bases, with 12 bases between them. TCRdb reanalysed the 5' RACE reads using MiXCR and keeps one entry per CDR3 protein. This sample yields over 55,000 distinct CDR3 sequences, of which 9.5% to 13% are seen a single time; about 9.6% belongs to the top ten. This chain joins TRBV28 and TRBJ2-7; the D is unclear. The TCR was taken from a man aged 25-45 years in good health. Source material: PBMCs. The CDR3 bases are TGTGCCAGCAGTTCGGCGGCCGGCGACGAGCAGTACTTC. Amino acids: CASSSAAGDEQYF.